This paragraph covers one T cell receptor beta chain sequence. The clone's antigen remains unknown. No base-level quality is on record; no much larger clone is a single base apart. A single peripheral blood draw of around 0.11 L on average was collected from each donor into heparinised tubes. Naive, central memory, regulatory and stem cell-like memory CD4+ T cells were sorted on a BD FACSAria II using a panel including CD45RO, CCR7, CD25, CD127, CD95 and CD27. Purity was above 95% for every sorted population. PBMCs were separated immediately by Lymphoprep density gradient centrifugation and were stained directly, without being cultured. Samples were stained and sorted in pairs, with one healthy donor and one patient per experiment, so that batch effects were minimized. All of the isolated RNA was reverse transcribed with the High Capacity cDNA Reverse Transcription Kit, so expressed TCRB transcripts were sequenced. Deep immunoSEQ sequencing was performed on naive, central memory and regulatory T cell samples, with an average of around 3.4 million total reads per sample. Sorted cells were lysed in RLT buffer, and RNA was extracted using DNase-treated RNeasy Micro or Mini kits according to cell number. Each cell subset was processed on its own to prevent cross-contamination, while patient and healthy donor samples were processed together. TCRB sequences were amplified from cDNA with the immunoSEQ multiplex PCR, producing 87-bp fragments spanning the CDR3 region. Sequencing of the amplicons was performed on the Illumina HiSeq platform. The authors processed their data as follows. Synthetic template baselines were used to correct PCR bias computationally, reads within Hamming distance 2 were collapsed, and singletons that could not be merged were discarded. Reads were aligned against IMGT so that V, D and J genes, CDR3 length and insertions or deletions at six rearrangement sites could be assigned. Within each subset, clonotype counts were normalized to the number of sorted cells before true diversity and Gini coefficients were calculated with the tcR R package. The overlap coefficient, calculated on TCRB nucleotide sequences, was used to measure repertoire sharing. Held by TCRdb, this immuneACCESS table contains in-frame sequences only and omits some clones. Under half of the omission traces to an unresolved V gene where checked; the cause of the rest is unknown. Clone size and V and J calls were adopted from that table, with D and trimming inferred from the DNA. The sample contains about 140,000 clones, about 9.7% of them found a single time. Of the sample, nearly 0.65% is held by the ten largest clones.

This sample was taken from a study of beta chain features in type 1 diabetes (dated by TCRdb to 2016 to 2019). Describing the broader study: No differences in mean age, gender distribution, total cell number or subset yield were found between patients and healthy donors. Regulatory and stem cell-like memory subsets were obtained from only 8 patients and roughly 8 healthy donors, while naive and central memory subsets were obtained from all 30 or so donors. In the study, recently diagnosed type 1 diabetes patients and matched healthy donors were compared on the TCRB repertoires of their sorted circulating CD4+ T cell subsets. Across all samples, around 100 million sorted cells were examined, and cell number per subset correlated strongly with RNA yield. What the work shows at the level of the full study, not this receptor alone: Naive, central memory and regulatory TCRB repertoires appeared more similar among patients than among healthy donors. Type 1 diabetes patients showed a moderate but significant shortening of TCRB CDR3 length in all four CD4+ subsets. Only small numbers of individuals were included in the HLA sub-analyses, which left unresolved whether HLA type had any influence on TCRB rearrangement. PCR may preferentially amplify shorter templates, but because patient and control samples were amplified and corrected together, any resulting skew would affect both groups equally. At VDJ recombination sites, type 1 diabetes patients had fewer insertions and more deleted nucleotides, which implies abnormalities in thymic rearrangement. Sequencing cDNA rather than genomic DNA could over-represent highly expressing activated cells, although activation and CD3 levels did not differ between groups.

CDR1 SGHRS and CDR2 YFSETQ are derived from the germline V gene. V gives up 4 bases and J gives up 4 bases, and the segment between their germline ends measures 20 bases. CDR3 length: 17 amino acids, cysteine to phenylalanine. Of all the DNA, just the CDR3 is kept, 51 bases in frame from base 1. This clonotype was sampled from a woman in her thirties or forties in good health. The sequence joins TRBV5-1 to TRBJ2-2; TRBD2 is perhaps the D gene, given 5 matching bases. Specimen: central memory CD4+ T cells from blood. The bases read TGCGCCAGCAGCCGCCTAGGCGTGGGGAGCAGCACCGGGGAGCTGTTTTTT. Translated, this gives CASSRLGVGSSTGELFF.